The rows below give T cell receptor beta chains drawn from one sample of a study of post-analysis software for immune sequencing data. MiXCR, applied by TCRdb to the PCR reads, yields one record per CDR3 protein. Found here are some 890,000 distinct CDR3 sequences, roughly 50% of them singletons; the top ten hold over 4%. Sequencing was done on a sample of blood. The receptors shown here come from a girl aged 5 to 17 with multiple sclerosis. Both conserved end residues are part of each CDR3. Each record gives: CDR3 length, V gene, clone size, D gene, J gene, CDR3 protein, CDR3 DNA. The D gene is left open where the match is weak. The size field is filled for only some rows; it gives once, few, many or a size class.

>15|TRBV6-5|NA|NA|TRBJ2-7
CASSYGQGGVYEQYF
TGTGCCAGCAGTTACGGGCAGGGTGGGGTCTACGAGCAGTACTTC
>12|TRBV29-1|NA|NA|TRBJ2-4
CSGEAKGIEQYF
TGCAGCGGTGAGGCGAAGGGAATAGAGCAGTACTTC
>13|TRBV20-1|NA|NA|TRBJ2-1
CSAPKVSYNEQFF
TGCAGTGCTCCGAAGGTCTCCTACAATGAGCAGTTCTTC
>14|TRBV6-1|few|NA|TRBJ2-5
CASGTGRMGETQYF
TGTGCCAGCGGAACAGGAAGGATGGGGGAGACCCAGTACTTC
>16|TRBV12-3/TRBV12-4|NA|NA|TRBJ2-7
CASSGRDTKIPYEQYF
TGTGCCAGCAGTGGCCGGGACACGAAAATCCCTTACGAGCAGTACTTC
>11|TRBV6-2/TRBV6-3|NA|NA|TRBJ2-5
CASNIQETQYF
TGTGCCAGCAATATCCAAGAGACCCAGTACTTC
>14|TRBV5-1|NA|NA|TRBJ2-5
CASSIRRGQETQYF
TGCGCCAGCAGCATTCGAAGGGGCCAAGAGACCCAGTACTTC
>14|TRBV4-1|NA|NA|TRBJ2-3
CASSQEGATDTQYF
TGCGCCAGCAGCCAAGAGGGGGCCACAGATACGCAGTATTTT
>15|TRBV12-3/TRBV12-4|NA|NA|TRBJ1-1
CASSLRVRANTEAFF
TGTGCCAGCAGTTTAAGGGTCAGGGCGAACACTGAAGCTTTCTTT
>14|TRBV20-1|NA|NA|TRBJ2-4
CSASGQLAKNIQYF
TGCAGTGCCAGCGGCCAGCTAGCCAAAAACATTCAGTACTTC
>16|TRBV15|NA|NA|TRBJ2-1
CATSRDAPKGWDEQFF
TGTGCCACCAGCAGAGATGCCCCCAAGGGGTGGGATGAGCAGTTCTTC
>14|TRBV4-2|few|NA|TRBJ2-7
CASSQDRTNYEQYF
TGTGCCAGCAGCCAAGATAGGACTAACTACGAGCAGTACTTC
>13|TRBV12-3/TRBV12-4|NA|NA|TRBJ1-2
CASRPTGPYGYTF
TGTGCCAGCAGACCCACAGGTCCCTATGGCTACACCTTC
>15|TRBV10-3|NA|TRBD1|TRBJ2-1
CAISEGTGVYNEQFF
TGTGCCATCAGTGAAGGGACAGGGGTATACAATGAGCAGTTCTTC
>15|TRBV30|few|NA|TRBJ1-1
CAWSVPGARTTEAFF
TGTGCCTGGAGTGTCCCGGGGGCGCGGACCACTGAAGCTTTCTTT
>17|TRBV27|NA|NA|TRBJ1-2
CASSPGVRDGWTGGYTF
TGTGCCAGCAGTCCGGGGGTCCGTGACGGCTGGACCGGGGGCTACACCTTC
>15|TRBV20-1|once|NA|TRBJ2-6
CSARSGSSGANVLTF
TGCAGTGCTAGATCGGGGAGCTCTGGGGCCAACGTCCTGACTTTC
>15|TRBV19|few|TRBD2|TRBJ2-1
CASRLIAGGHNEQFF
TGTGCCAGTAGGTTGATAGCGGGAGGTCACAATGAGCAGTTCTTC
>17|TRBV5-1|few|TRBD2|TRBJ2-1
CASSPGLAPNSYNEQFF
TGCGCCAGCAGTCCGGGACTAGCACCGAACTCCTACAATGAGCAGTTCTTC
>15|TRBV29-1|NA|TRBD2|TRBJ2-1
CSVVPLIGGRYEQFF
TGCAGCGTTGTCCCCCTCATAGGCGGGAGGTATGAGCAGTTCTTC
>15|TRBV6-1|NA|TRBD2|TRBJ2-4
CASSEILAGDSIQYF
TGTGCCAGCAGTGAAATACTAGCGGGGGATAGCATTCAGTACTTC
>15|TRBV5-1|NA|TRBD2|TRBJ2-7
CASSLQGGRTEEQYF
TGCGCCAGCAGCCTGCAGGGCGGGAGGACGGAAGAGCAGTACTTC
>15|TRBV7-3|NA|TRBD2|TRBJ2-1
CASSQLAGPSNEQFF
TGTGCCAGCAGCCAACTAGCGGGGCCTAGCAATGAGCAGTTCTTC
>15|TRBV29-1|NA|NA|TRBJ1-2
CSALPPDGVQYGYTF
TGCAGCGCCCTCCCCCCGGACGGGGTGCAGTATGGCTACACCTTC
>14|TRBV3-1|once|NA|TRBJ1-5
CASSQAYSNQPQHF
TGTGCCAGCAGCCAAGCTTACAGCAATCAGCCCCAGCATTTT
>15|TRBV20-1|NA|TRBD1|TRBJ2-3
CSAVWDRGITDTQYF
TGCAGTGCTGTCTGGGACAGGGGTATAACAGATACGCAGTATTTT
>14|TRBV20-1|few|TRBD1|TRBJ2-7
CSASLTGGLREQYF
TGCAGTGCTAGTCTCACAGGGGGCCTTCGGGAGCAGTACTTC
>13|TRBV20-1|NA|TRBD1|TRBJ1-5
CSASRGRDQPQHF
TGCAGTGCTAGTAGGGGGCGCGACCAGCCCCAGCATTTT
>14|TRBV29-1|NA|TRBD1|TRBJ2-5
CSVEDRGLTDEQYF
TGCAGCGTTGAAGATAGGGGGCTGACGGATGAGCAGTACTTC
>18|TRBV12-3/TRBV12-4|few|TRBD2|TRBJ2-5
CASSSRRLLAGGPETQYF
TGTGCCAGCAGTTCCCGCAGGTTACTAGCGGGGGGGCCGGAGACCCAGTACTTC
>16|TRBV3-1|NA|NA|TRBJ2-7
CASSQANRGTPYEQYF
TGTGCCAGCAGCCAAGCTAATCGGGGGACTCCCTACGAGCAGTACTTC
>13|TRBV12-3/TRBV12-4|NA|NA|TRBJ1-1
CASRPGGLRWAFF
TGTGCCAGCAGGCCAGGTGGTCTTCGCTGGGCTTTCTTT
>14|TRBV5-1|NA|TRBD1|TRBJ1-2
CASSSATGDYGYTF
TGCGCCAGCAGCAGTGCCACAGGGGACTATGGCTACACCTTC
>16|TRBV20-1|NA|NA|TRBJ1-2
CSAKPGEYPYNYGYTF
TGCAGTGCGAAACCAGGGGAATATCCCTACAACTATGGCTACACCTTC
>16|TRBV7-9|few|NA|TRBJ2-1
CASSPGASARSDEQFF
TGTGCCAGCAGCCCCGGGGCTAGCGCGAGATCCGATGAGCAGTTCTTC
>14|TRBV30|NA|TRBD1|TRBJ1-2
CAWSTTGTAYGYTF
TGTGCCTGGAGTACGACCGGGACAGCTTACGGCTACACCTTC
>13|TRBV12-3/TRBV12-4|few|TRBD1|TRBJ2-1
CATKDRANNEQFF
TGTGCCACCAAGGACAGGGCAAACAATGAGCAGTTCTTC
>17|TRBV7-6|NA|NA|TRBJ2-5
CASTPPPTGPYQETQYF
TGTGCCAGCACCCCTCCCCCAACGGGACCGTACCAAGAGACCCAGTACTTC
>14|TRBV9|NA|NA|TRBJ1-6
CASNVVAENSPLHF
TGTGCCAGCAACGTAGTGGCAGAAAATTCACCCCTCCACTTT